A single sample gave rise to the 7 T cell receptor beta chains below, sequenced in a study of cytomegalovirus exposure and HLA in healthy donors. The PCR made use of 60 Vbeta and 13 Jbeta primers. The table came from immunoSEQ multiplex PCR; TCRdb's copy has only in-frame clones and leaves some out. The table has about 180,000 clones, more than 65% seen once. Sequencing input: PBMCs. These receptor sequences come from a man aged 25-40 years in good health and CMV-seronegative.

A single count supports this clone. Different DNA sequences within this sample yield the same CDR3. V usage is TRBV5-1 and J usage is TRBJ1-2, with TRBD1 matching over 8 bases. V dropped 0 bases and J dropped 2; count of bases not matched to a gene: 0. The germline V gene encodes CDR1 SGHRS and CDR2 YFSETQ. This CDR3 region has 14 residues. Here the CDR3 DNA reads TGCGCCAGCAGCTTGGGGACAGGGAACTATGGCTACACCTTC. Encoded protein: CASSLGTGNYGYTF.

CDR3 coding DNA: TGTGCCAGCACCGGGACATACTACGAGCAGTACTTC. Its translation: CASTGTYYEQYF. The chain combines TRBV28 with TRBJ2-7, with D possibly matching TRBD1 (6 bases). This CDR3 comprises 12 residues. Germline V gene lookup returns CDR1 MDHEN and CDR2 SYDVKM. The V gene lost 7 bases and the J gene lost 3 bases, with 10 bases spanning the gap.

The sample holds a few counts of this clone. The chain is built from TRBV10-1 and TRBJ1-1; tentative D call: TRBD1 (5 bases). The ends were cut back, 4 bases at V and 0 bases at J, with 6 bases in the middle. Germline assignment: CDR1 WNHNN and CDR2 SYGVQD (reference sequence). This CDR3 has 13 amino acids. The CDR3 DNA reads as TGCGCCAGCAGTGGGACACTGAACACTGAAGCTTTCTTT. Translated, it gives CASSGTLNTEAFF.

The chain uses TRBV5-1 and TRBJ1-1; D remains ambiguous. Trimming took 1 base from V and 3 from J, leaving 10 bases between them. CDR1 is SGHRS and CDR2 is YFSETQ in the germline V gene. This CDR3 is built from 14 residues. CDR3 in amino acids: CASSLMGEDTEAFF. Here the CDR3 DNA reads TGCGCCAGCAGCTTGATGGGTGAGGACACTGAAGCTTTCTTT.

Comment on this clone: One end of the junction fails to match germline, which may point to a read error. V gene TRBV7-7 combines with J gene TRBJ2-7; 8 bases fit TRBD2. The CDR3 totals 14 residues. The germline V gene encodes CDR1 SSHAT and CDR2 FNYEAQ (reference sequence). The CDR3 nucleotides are TGTGCTAGCAGCCAGGGACTAGTCTCCTACGAGCAGTACTTC. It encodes CASSQGLVSYEQYF. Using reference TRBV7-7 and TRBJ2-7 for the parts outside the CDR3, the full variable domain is GAGVSQSPRYKVTKRGQDVTLRCDPISSHATLYWYQQALGQGPEFLTYFNYEAQPDKSGLPSDRFSAERPEGSISTLTIQRTEQRDSAMYRCASSQGLVSYEQYFGPGTRLTVT.

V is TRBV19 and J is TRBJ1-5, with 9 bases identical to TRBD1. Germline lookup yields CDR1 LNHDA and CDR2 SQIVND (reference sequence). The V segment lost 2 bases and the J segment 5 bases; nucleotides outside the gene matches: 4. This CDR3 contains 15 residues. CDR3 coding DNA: TGTGCCAGTAGTATAACCCGGACAGGGGATCAGCCCCAGCATTTT. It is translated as CASSITRTGDQPQHF.

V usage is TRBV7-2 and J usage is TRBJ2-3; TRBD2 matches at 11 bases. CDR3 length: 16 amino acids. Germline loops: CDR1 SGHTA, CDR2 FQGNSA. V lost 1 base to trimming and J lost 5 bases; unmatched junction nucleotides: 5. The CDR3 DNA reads TGTGCCAGCAGCTTAGGTCCTAGCGGGGGGTTAGATACGCAGTATTTT. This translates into CASSLGPSGGLDTQYF. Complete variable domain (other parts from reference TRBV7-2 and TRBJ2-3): GAGVSQSPSNKVTEKGKDVELRCDPISGHTALYWYRQSLGQGLEFLIYFQGNSAPDKSGLPSDRFSAERTGGSVSTLTIQRTQQEDSAVYLCASSLGPSGGLDTQYFGPGTRLTVL.